These T cell receptor beta chains were read from a single sample in a study of blood T cell repertoires in COVID-19. Generated by immunoSEQ multiplex PCR, the TCRdb table keeps only in-frame clones and is missing some. The sample holds about 360,000 clones, 80% to 90% seen once. The sample comprised PBMCs or T cells enriched from blood (not recorded which). The receptors were gathered from a young man who had recovered from COVID-19. Both conserved end residues are part of each CDR3. D genes are given only for firm matches. The listing skips clone size in some rows; elsewhere it reads once, few, many or a size class.

j_gene: TRBJ2-2; abundance: -; v_gene: TRBV7-2; d_gene: TRBD1; CDR3aa: CASSSMTGAGELFF; CDR3nt: TGTGCCAGCAGCTCAATGACAGGGGCCGGGGAGCTGTTTTTT
j_gene: TRBJ2-7; abundance: -; v_gene: TRBV5-1; d_gene: -; CDR3aa: CASSDSPGNYYEQYF; CDR3nt: TGCGCCAGCAGTGACTCCCCAGGGAACTACTACGAGCAGTACTTC
j_gene: TRBJ2-5; abundance: -; v_gene: TRBV30; d_gene: TRBD1; CDR3aa: CAWSTGTGEETQYF; CDR3nt: TGTGCCTGGAGTACTGGGACAGGGGAAGAGACCCAGTACTTC
j_gene: TRBJ1-1; abundance: -; v_gene: TRBV6-2/TRBV6-3; d_gene: TRBD1; CDR3aa: CASSYDPTGGAFF; CDR3nt: TGTGCCAGCAGTTACGATCCGACAGGGGGAGCTTTCTTT
j_gene: TRBJ2-7; abundance: -; v_gene: TRBV2; d_gene: -; CDR3aa: CASDSSYEQYF; CDR3nt: TGTGCCAGCGACAGCTCCTACGAGCAGTACTTC
j_gene: TRBJ1-2; abundance: once; v_gene: TRBV16; d_gene: TRBD1; CDR3aa: CASSQGDRNYGYTF; CDR3nt: TGTGCCAGCAGCCAAGGGGACAGGAACTATGGCTACACCTTC
j_gene: TRBJ1-1; abundance: once; v_gene: TRBV5-1; d_gene: -; CDR3aa: CASSPPDTEAFF; CDR3nt: TGCGCCAGCAGCCCCCCTGACACTGAAGCTTTCTTT
j_gene: TRBJ1-2; abundance: -; v_gene: TRBV7-9; d_gene: TRBD1; CDR3aa: CASSFSDRVGYTF; CDR3nt: TGTGCCAGCAGCTTCTCGGACAGGGTCGGCTACACCTTC
j_gene: TRBJ1-1; abundance: few; v_gene: TRBV6-2/TRBV6-3; d_gene: TRBD1; CDR3aa: CASSWTGFEAFF; CDR3nt: TGTGCCAGCAGCTGGACAGGTTTTGAAGCTTTCTTT
j_gene: TRBJ1-5; abundance: -; v_gene: TRBV14; d_gene: -; CDR3aa: CASSRAGGNQPQHF; CDR3nt: TGTGCCAGCAGCCGAGCGGGTGGCAATCAGCCCCAGCATTTT
j_gene: TRBJ2-3; abundance: -; v_gene: TRBV9; d_gene: -; CDR3aa: CASSISLGTDTQYF; CDR3nt: TGTGCCAGCAGCATTAGCCTTGGGACAGATACGCAGTATTTT
j_gene: TRBJ1-5; abundance: -; v_gene: TRBV18; d_gene: -; CDR3aa: CASSPPVRGSNQPQHF; CDR3nt: TGTGCCAGCTCACCACCGGTCAGGGGCAGCAATCAGCCCCAGCATTTT
j_gene: TRBJ2-1; abundance: -; v_gene: TRBV10-3; d_gene: TRBD1; CDR3aa: CAISETRQGLGNNEQFF; CDR3nt: TGTGCCATCAGTGAGACCCGACAGGGGCTGGGTAACAATGAGCAGTTCTTC
j_gene: TRBJ1-1; abundance: -; v_gene: TRBV7-9; d_gene: -; CDR3aa: CASSLRTLRTEAFF; CDR3nt: TGTGCCAGCAGCCTCCGGACTCTGAGGACTGAAGCTTTCTTT
j_gene: TRBJ2-6; abundance: -; v_gene: TRBV5-4; d_gene: -; CDR3aa: CASSPKWLALSGANVLTF; CDR3nt: TGTGCCAGCAGCCCCAAGTGGCTCGCTCTCTCTGGGGCCAACGTCCTGACTTTC
j_gene: TRBJ2-2; abundance: -; v_gene: TRBV19; d_gene: -; CDR3aa: CASSAIQGTTGELFF; CDR3nt: TGTGCCAGTAGTGCAATTCAGGGGACCACCGGGGAGCTGTTTTTT
j_gene: TRBJ2-1; abundance: -; v_gene: TRBV7-2; d_gene: -; CDR3aa: CASSSNRRVYKVFNEQFF; CDR3nt: TGTGCCAGCAGCTCAAATCGACGGGTCTACAAGGTTTTCAATGAGCAGTTCTTC
j_gene: TRBJ1-1; abundance: -; v_gene: TRBV12-3/TRBV12-4; d_gene: -; CDR3aa: CASRRDTKAFF; CDR3nt: TGTGCCAGCCGCCGGGACACCAAAGCTTTCTTT
j_gene: TRBJ2-7; abundance: many; v_gene: TRBV14; d_gene: TRBD2; CDR3aa: CASSQGRGAGYEQYF; CDR3nt: TGTGCCAGCAGCCAAGGAAGGGGAGCGGGGTACGAGCAGTACTTC
j_gene: TRBJ1-2; abundance: -; v_gene: TRBV7-9; d_gene: -; CDR3aa: CASSLAEAGTLNYGYTF; CDR3nt: TGTGCCAGCAGCTTAGCGGAGGCTGGAACTTTAAACTATGGCTACACCTTC
j_gene: TRBJ2-1; abundance: -; v_gene: TRBV5-1; d_gene: -; CDR3aa: CASSHPDYSNNEQFF; CDR3nt: TGCGCCAGCAGCCACCCAGACTACTCGAACAATGAGCAGTTCTTC
j_gene: TRBJ1-4; abundance: once; v_gene: TRBV10-1; d_gene: -; CDR3aa: CASSQENNEKLFF; CDR3nt: TGCGCCAGTTCACAGGAAAATAATGAAAAACTGTTTTTT
j_gene: TRBJ2-7; abundance: -; v_gene: TRBV15; d_gene: TRBD1; CDR3aa: CATSRGTGASYEQYF; CDR3nt: TGTGCCACCAGCAGAGGGACAGGGGCTTCCTACGAGCAGTACTTC
j_gene: TRBJ1-2; abundance: few; v_gene: TRBV29-1; d_gene: -; CDR3aa: CSVQGGSGYTF; CDR3nt: TGCAGCGTTCAAGGAGGGAGTGGCTACACCTTC
j_gene: TRBJ2-7; abundance: -; v_gene: TRBV6-5; d_gene: -; CDR3aa: CATWQGYEQYF; CDR3nt: TGTGCCACATGGCAGGGCTACGAGCAGTACTTC
j_gene: TRBJ2-7; abundance: -; v_gene: TRBV6-5; d_gene: -; CDR3aa: CASSYTLSYEQYF; CDR3nt: TGTGCCAGCAGCTACACTTTATCCTACGAGCAGTACTTC
j_gene: TRBJ2-2; abundance: once; v_gene: TRBV30; d_gene: -; CDR3aa: CAWSPLPGELFF; CDR3nt: TGTGCCTGGAGTCCCCTTCCGGGGGAGCTGTTTTTT
j_gene: TRBJ2-5; abundance: -; v_gene: TRBV30; d_gene: -; CDR3aa: CAWSYGSGETQYF; CDR3nt: TGTGCCTGGAGTTACGGGTCCGGCGAGACCCAGTACTTC
j_gene: TRBJ1-2; abundance: -; v_gene: TRBV29-1; d_gene: -; CDR3aa: CSVRGGDYGYTF; CDR3nt: TGCAGCGTTCGCGGGGGGGACTATGGCTACACCTTC
j_gene: TRBJ1-1; abundance: -; v_gene: TRBV19; d_gene: -; CDR3aa: CASSKAHGNTEAFF; CDR3nt: TGTGCCAGTAGTAAAGCTCACGGGAACACTGAAGCTTTCTTT
j_gene: TRBJ1-5; abundance: -; v_gene: TRBV3-1/TRBV3-2; d_gene: -; CDR3aa: CASSQVPGQHF; CDR3nt: TGTGCCAGCAGCCAAGTACCCGGACAACATTTT
j_gene: TRBJ1-2; abundance: -; v_gene: TRBV7-9; d_gene: TRBD1; CDR3aa: CASSEGQVYGYTF; CDR3nt: TGTGCCAGCAGCGAGGGACAGGTCTATGGCTACACCTTC
j_gene: TRBJ2-5; abundance: once; v_gene: TRBV4-1; d_gene: TRBD2; CDR3aa: CASSQDLAGGRETQYF; CDR3nt: TGCGCCAGCAGCCAAGATCTAGCGGGGGGTAGGGAGACCCAGTACTTC
j_gene: TRBJ2-2; abundance: -; v_gene: TRBV6-5; d_gene: TRBD1; CDR3aa: CASTPRDSGELFF; CDR3nt: TGTGCCAGCACTCCACGGGACAGCGGGGAGCTGTTTTTT
j_gene: TRBJ1-2; abundance: -; v_gene: TRBV2; d_gene: TRBD1; CDR3aa: CASSFVTGKAAQGYTF; CDR3nt: TGTGCCAGCAGTTTCGTGACAGGGAAGGCCGCTCAGGGCTACACCTTC
j_gene: TRBJ2-1; abundance: once; v_gene: TRBV30; d_gene: TRBD2; CDR3aa: CAWRISGGAYNEQFF; CDR3nt: TGTGCCTGGAGAATTAGCGGGGGGGCCTACAATGAGCAGTTCTTC
j_gene: TRBJ1-3; abundance: -; v_gene: TRBV5-1; d_gene: TRBD1; CDR3aa: CASSFSGTAAGNTIYF; CDR3nt: TGCGCCAGCAGCTTTTCCGGGACAGCCGCAGGAAACACCATATATTTT
j_gene: TRBJ1-1; abundance: -; v_gene: TRBV18; d_gene: -; CDR3aa: CASSPPPPTEAFF; CDR3nt: TGTGCCAGCTCCCCTCCCCCTCCGACTGAAGCTTTCTTT
j_gene: TRBJ2-1; abundance: -; v_gene: TRBV9; d_gene: -; CDR3aa: CASSVAGGLNEQFF; CDR3nt: TGTGCCAGCAGCGTAGCAGGGGGGCTTAATGAGCAGTTCTTC
j_gene: TRBJ2-3; abundance: -; v_gene: TRBV7-3; d_gene: TRBD2; CDR3aa: CASSLTASGGRTDTQYF; CDR3nt: TGTGCCAGCAGCTTAACCGCTAGCGGGGGCCGCACAGATACGCAGTATTTT
j_gene: TRBJ1-4; abundance: few; v_gene: TRBV4-1; d_gene: TRBD1; CDR3aa: CASSPPGTGDEKLFF; CDR3nt: TGCGCCAGCAGCCCTCCCGGGACAGGTGATGAAAAACTGTTTTTT
j_gene: TRBJ2-7; abundance: few; v_gene: TRBV19; d_gene: TRBD2; CDR3aa: CASTTAGGYDEQYF; CDR3nt: TGTGCCAGTACCACGGCGGGGGGTTACGACGAGCAGTACTTC
j_gene: TRBJ1-5; abundance: -; v_gene: TRBV28; d_gene: -; CDR3aa: CASSFTGNQPQHF; CDR3nt: TGTGCCAGCAGTTTTACTGGCAATCAGCCCCAGCATTTT
j_gene: TRBJ1-5; abundance: -; v_gene: TRBV7-2; d_gene: -; CDR3aa: CASSWEASYSNQPQHF; CDR3nt: TGTGCCAGCAGCTGGGAGGCCAGTTATAGCAATCAGCCCCAGCATTTT
j_gene: TRBJ1-4; abundance: -; v_gene: TRBV10-3; d_gene: TRBD1; CDR3aa: CATGTGNEKLFF; CDR3nt: TGTGCCACTGGGACAGGCAATGAAAAACTGTTTTTT
j_gene: TRBJ1-2; abundance: -; v_gene: TRBV3-1/TRBV3-2; d_gene: -; CDR3aa: CASSQSYGYTF; CDR3nt: TGTGCCAGCAGCCAGAGCTATGGCTACACCTTC
j_gene: TRBJ1-6; abundance: -; v_gene: TRBV19; d_gene: -; CDR3aa: CASSIDWTVNSPLHF; CDR3nt: TGTGCCAGTAGTATAGACTGGACAGTGAATTCACCCCTCCACTTT
j_gene: TRBJ1-1; abundance: few; v_gene: TRBV27; d_gene: -; CDR3aa: CASSQGGRMNTEAFF; CDR3nt: TGTGCCAGCAGTCAAGGGGGACGGATGAACACTGAAGCTTTCTTT